The 11 T cell receptor beta chains given below trace back to one sample, sequenced in a study of OX40 agonist ivuxolimab in advanced cancers. TCRdb's copy holds only in-frame clones and misses some; the assay was immunoSEQ multiplex PCR. The data contain 40,000 to 55,000 clones, just under 90% of them singletons. The sequencing here drew on CD4+ or CD8+ T cells sorted from blood, taken in a trial of the OX40 agonist ivuxolimab. The receptors derive from an adult with an advanced solid tumor such as melanoma, head and neck, liver or kidney cancer.

This chain uses TRBV9 with TRBJ1-4, with D unresolved. The CDR3 loop spans 15 amino acids. Trimming took 0 bases from V and 3 from J, leaving 9 bases between them. CDR1 and CDR2 from the germline V gene are SGDLS and YYNGEE. CDR3 protein: CASSVVGSANEKLFF. The CDR3 region has the DNA TGTGCCAGCAGCGTAGTTGGGTCGGCTAATGAAAAACTGTTTTTT.

This clone appeared a single time. The V call is TRBV6-5, the J call TRBJ1-1; TRBD1 might be the D (5 bases). The CDR3 covers 15 residues. Germline CDR1 reads MNHEY; CDR2 reads SVGAGI. Trimming cost V 6 bases and J 1 base, with 15 bases left between them. CDR3 DNA sequence: TGTGCCAGCAGGGATTCGGGACTGCCGAACACTGAAGCTTTCTTT. This sequence encodes CASRDSGLPNTEAFF.

The chain recombines TRBV19 with TRBJ2-3; 12 bases are a match to TRBD1. J lost 5 bases, V lost 4 bases, and 19 bases had no gene match. Germline CDR1 LNHDA, CDR2 SQIVND (reference sequence). There are 20 residues in the CDR3. CDR3 loop: CASSTAGTGGSFDQLDTQYF. DNA of the CDR3: TGTGCCAGTAGTACGGCCGGGACAGGGGGCTCCTTTGATCAACTAGATACGCAGTATTTT.

The rearrangement links TRBV2 to TRBJ2-5; no clear D. The J call could be wrong; TRBJ2-7 is a better fit for the DNA end. Germline CDR1 reads SNHLY; CDR2 reads FYNNEI. The CDR3 length is 14 residues. The CDR3 nucleotides read TGTGCCAGCAGTGGAATATTTGGATCCTACGAGCAGTACTTC. It yields the protein CASSGIFGSYEQYF.

The chain has TRBV6-4 and TRBJ1-2; D unresolved. The CDR3 contains 14 residues. Germline V lookup: CDR1 MRHNA, CDR2 SNTAGT. Trimming removed 9 bases from V and 4 bases from J, with 18 bases in between. The chain's CDR3 is CARLTSPLLYGYTF. Here the CDR3 DNA reads TGTGCCAGACTTACGTCCCCTCTCCTCTATGGCTACACCTTC.

The chain is built from TRBV30 and TRBJ1-2, with TRBD1 identical over 10 bases. Germline V gene lookup returns CDR1 GTSNPN and CDR2 SVGIG (reference sequence). V lost 3 bases and J lost 8; bases outside the gene matches: 6. This CDR3 contains 13 residues. The CDR3 is CAWRGDRGQGYTF. The CDR3 nucleotides read TGTGCCTGGAGAGGGGACAGGGGACAAGGCTACACCTTC.

The DNA for the CDR3 is TGTGCCATCACCGGGACAGGGGGCCCAAACACTGAAGCTTTCTTT. Translation: CAITGTGGPNTEAFF. This chain uses TRBV10-3 with TRBJ1-1; the match to TRBD1 covers 12 bases. Per germline, CDR1 ENHRY and CDR2 SYGVKD. Trimming took 7 bases from V and 2 from J; bases not matched to a gene: 5. This CDR3 has 15 amino acids.

This chain's CDR3 is CASSWDGYEQYF. The CDR3 nucleotides read TGTGCCAGCAGCTGGGACGGCTACGAGCAGTACTTC. The chain combines TRBV5-5 with TRBJ2-7, with D possibly called TRBD1 or TRBD2 (5 bases each). Germline-derived CDR1 and CDR2 are SGHKS and YYEKEE (reference sequence). This CDR3 comprises 12 residues. V was cut by 3 bases and J by 3 bases, with 7 bases left in between.

In its sample, this clone was seen a few times. This chain uses TRBV4-1 with TRBJ1-5; D not resolved. The germline gives CDR1 MGHRA, CDR2 YSYEKL. CDR3 length equals 16 residues. The V end lost 6 bases, the J end lost 4 bases, and 19 bases lay between the germline ends. The CDR3: CASSRENSALNQPQHF. The CDR3, as DNA: TGCGCCAGCAGTAGGGAAAACAGCGCTTTGAATCAGCCCCAGCATTTT.

The rearrangement links TRBV28 to TRBJ1-5; D not resolved. The germline CDR1 and CDR2 sequences are MDHEN and SYDVKM. V was cut by 3 bases and J by 7 bases, with 7 bases left in between. The CDR3 consists of 12 residues. The CDR3 is CASSLLVQPQHF. The CDR3 DNA reads TGTGCCAGCAGTTTGTTGGTCCAGCCCCAGCATTTT.

This rearrangement joins TRBV19 to TRBJ2-1; 7 positions match TRBD2. Germline V lookup: CDR1 LNHDA, CDR2 SQIVND (reference sequence). The CDR3 runs to 14 residues. J was trimmed by 0 bases and V by 4 bases; bases with no gene match: 0. The CDR3 here is CASSRGGSYNEQFF. The CDR3 DNA reads as TGTGCCAGTAGTAGGGGGGGCTCCTACAATGAGCAGTTCTTC.